The 7 T cell receptor beta chains below come from one sample, sequenced in a study of beta chain features in type 1 diabetes. The investigators reverse transcribed all of the isolated RNA, so they sequenced expressed TCRB transcripts. Produced via immunoSEQ multiplex PCR; TCRdb's table is partial and in-frame only. The sample holds 400,000 to 600,000 clones, about 29% seen once. Material: naive CD4+ T cells from blood. These receptor sequences come from a man younger than 35 in good health.

The J gene is TRBJ1-5, the V gene TRBV18, with a tentative D call TRBD1 (6 bases). Germline CDR1 and CDR2: KGHSH and LQKENI. CDR3 length: 14 residues. V lost 5 bases and J lost 4, with 12 bases in between. The CDR3 bases are TGTGCCAGCTCAACAACAGGGTTGAATCAGCCCCAGCATTTT. The encoded protein is CASSTTGLNQPQHF.

V and J are TRBV30 and TRBJ2-3; D is unclear. CDR3 length: 12 amino acids. Trimming took off 3 bases at V and 4 bases at J, with 8 bases between the two ends. Per the germline V gene, CDR1 is GTSNPN and CDR2 is SVGIG (reference sequence). This CDR3 is CAWSKKPDTQYF. Written as DNA, the CDR3 is TGTGCCTGGAGCAAAAAGCCAGATACGCAGTATTTT.

This clone is a singleton in its sample. Other DNA variants within this sample encode the same CDR3. The V call is TRBV7-9, the J call TRBJ2-5; TRBD1 might be the D (6 bases). V lost 0 bases and J 4 bases, leaving 6 bases between the germline ends. The germline gives CDR1 SEHNR, CDR2 FQNEAQ (reference sequence). The CDR3 length is 13 residues. CDR3 in DNA: TGTGCCAGCAGCTTAGCACAGGGAGAGACCCAGTACTTC. Residues: CASSLAQGETQYF.

This clone was counted between two and nine times. This chain links TRBV25-1 with TRBJ2-1; perhaps TRBD2 as D (6 bases). The germline gives CDR1 MGHDK, CDR2 SYGVNS. The CDR3 runs to 16 residues. Trimming took 9 bases from V and 4 from J, leaving 22 bases between them. Here the CDR3 reads CASSPRVRGGYNEQFF. CDR3 DNA sequence: TGTGCCAGTTCCCCTAGGGTGCGGGGAGGATACAATGAGCAGTTCTTC.

J is TRBJ2-3 and V is TRBV28, with a possible D match to TRBD2 (6 bases). Germline loops: CDR1 MDHEN, CDR2 SYDVKM. V shed 8 bases and J shed 4 bases, with 16 bases lying between them. This CDR3 is 14 amino acids long. In DNA form, the CDR3 reads TGTGCCAGCTCGCGGCTAGCGTCCCCAGATACGCAGTATTTT. This gives the protein CASSRLASPDTQYF.

This clone was seen a few times. The chain joins TRBV30 to TRBJ1-1; D is unclear. Trimming stripped 5 bases from V and 5 bases from J, with 9 bases between. In germline, CDR1 is GTSNPN, CDR2 SVGIG (reference sequence). This CDR3 comprises 11 residues. CDR3 sequence: CAWGKWTEAFF. CDR3 coding DNA: TGTGCCTGGGGAAAGTGGACTGAAGCTTTCTTT.

V gene TRBV28 combines with J gene TRBJ2-7, with TRBD2 matching 7 bases. This CDR3 is 13 amino acids long. After removal of 3 bases from V and 5 bases from J, the junction contained 4 bases not matched to a gene. CDR1 and CDR2 from the germline V gene are MDHEN and SYDVKM. CDR3 in amino acids: CASSFGGSDEQYF. The CDR3 DNA reads TGTGCCAGCAGTTTCGGGGGGTCGGACGAGCAGTACTTC.